The clone carrying this T cell receptor (beta chain) appeared a few times. As the template, RNA transcripts were used to amplify TCR beta CDR3 regions. Amplification began with first-round RT-PCR using HTBI primers, then second-round multiplex PCR was performed. TCRdb recomputed calls from the multiplex PCR reads with MiXCR, one row per CDR3 protein. The sample lists some 520,000 distinct CDR3 sequences; about an eighth were seen once. The sample originates from a study of Graves' ophthalmopathy and Graves' hyperthyroidism. Germline V CDR1 and CDR2: GTSNPN, SVGIG (reference sequence). The length of the CDR3 is 15 residues. V gave up 0 bases and J gave up 3 bases, with 11 bases separating them.

The chain recombines TRBV30 with TRBJ2-2; D is ambiguous. This receptor was identified in a woman in her thirties with Graves' ophthalmopathy. Material for sequencing was blood. The CDR3 loop is CAWSVPDFDTGELFF. CDR3 nucleotide sequence: TGTGCCTGGAGTGTCCCCGACTTTGACACCGGGGAGCTGTTTTTT. The variable domain in full, completed from reference TRBV30 and TRBJ2-2, reads SQTIHQWPATLVQPVGSPLSLECTVEGTSNPNLYWYRQAAGRGLQLLFYSVGIGQISSEVPQNLSASRPQDRQFILSSKKLLLSDSGFYLCAWSVPDFDTGELFFGEGSRLTVL.